These 17 T cell receptor beta chains originate from one sample sequenced in a study of human T cells and chemical hapten exposure. TCRdb independently ran MiXCR on the RACE reads; one entry per CDR3 protein. The table includes about 97,000 distinct CDR3 sequences, 27% detected once. Time point indicated: patch test 3, about 24 weeks after DPC sensitization. Treatment here: therapeutic diphenylcyclopropenone sensitization with weekly scalp DPC. Material: whole blood, obtained in connection with sensitization to the hapten diphenylcyclopropenone (DPC). The receptors come from a man between 40 and 49 years old with alopecia areata. Some clones in this sample may be carry-over from other donors' samples.

This chain links TRBV11-1 with TRBJ2-6; 9 bases line up with TRBD1. This CDR3 region has 16 residues. CDR1 is SGHAT and CDR2 is FQDESV in the germline V gene (reference sequence). Losses at the gene ends were 4 bases for V and 2 bases for J; bases not matched to a gene: 3. The CDR3 spells CASSSYRGPGANVLTF. The CDR3 DNA reads TGTGCCAGCAGCTCATACAGGGGGCCTGGGGCCAACGTCCTGACTTTC. Full variable domain (outside the CDR3, taken from reference TRBV11-1 and TRBJ2-6): EAEVAQSPRYKITEKSQAVAFWCDPISGHATLYWYRQILGQGPELLVQFQDESVVDDSQLPKDRFSAERLKGVDSTLKIQPAELGDSAMYLCASSSYRGPGANVLTFGAGSRLTVL.

In this sample, this clonotype turned up a few times. The V gene is TRBV4-1, the J gene TRBJ2-7; TRBD1 might be the D (5 bases). The V end was cut by 0 bases, the J end by 3 bases, with 6 bases between. The CDR3 extends over 13 amino acids. Germline V CDR1 and CDR2: MGHRA, YSYEKL. DNA of the CDR3: TGCGCCAGCAGCCAAGATAGGGGCTACGAGCAGTACTTC. Encoded protein: CASSQDRGYEQYF.

This clonotype was counted between two and nine times. The chain is built from TRBV28 and TRBJ1-5, with D possibly matching TRBD1 (6 bases). Germline CDR1 reads MDHEN; CDR2 reads SYDVKM. V was cut by 3 bases and J by 1 base, with 7 bases left in between. The CDR3 is made up of 14 amino acids. In DNA form, the CDR3 reads TGTGCCAGCAGTTTTCAGGGGAGCAATCAGCCCCAGCATTTT. It encodes CASSFQGSNQPQHF.

The chain couples TRBV7-2 to TRBJ2-5; possible D gene TRBD2, 6 bases. Trimming pared 1 base from V and 5 bases from J, leaving 11 bases between. The CDR3 covers 14 residues. From germline, CDR1 is SGHTA and CDR2 FQGNSA. CDR3 residues: CASSLGSAGETQYF. CDR3 DNA sequence: TGTGCCAGCAGCTTAGGGTCCGCGGGGGAGACCCAGTACTTC. The whole variable domain, filled in from reference TRBV7-2 and TRBJ2-5, reads GAGVSQSPSNKVTEKGKDVELRCDPISGHTALYWYRQSLGQGLEFLIYFQGNSAPDKSGLPSDRFSAERTGGSVSTLTIQRTQQEDSAVYLCASSLGSAGETQYFGPGTRLLVL.

This clonotype has just a few counts. This chain connects TRBV10-3 to TRBJ1-5, with TRBD1 matching over 7 bases. The CDR3 sequence is 14 residues long. The trim removed 6 bases at V and 4 bases at J, leaving 6 bases unmatched. From germline, CDR1 is ENHRY and CDR2 SYGVKD. The CDR3 bases are TGTGCCATCAGGGGCGGGACAGATAATCAGCCCCAGCATTTT. Translation gives CAIRGGTDNQPQHF.

The chain links TRBV20-1 to TRBJ2-2; TRBD2 aligns across 11 bases. This CDR3 is built from 16 residues. Trimming took 2 bases from V and 2 from J; bases not matched to a gene: 4. CDR1 is DFQATT, CDR2 SNEGSKA, per germline (reference sequence). The CDR3 reads CSARKLAGVNTGELFF. The CDR3, as DNA: TGCAGTGCTAGAAAACTAGCGGGAGTAAACACCGGGGAGCTGTTTTTT.

The chain recombines TRBV28 with TRBJ2-1; D is perhaps TRBD2 (5 bases). This CDR3 comprises 17 residues. V was clipped by 3 bases and J by 0 bases, with 15 bases between them. Germline CDR1 is MDHEN and CDR2 is SYDVKM. This CDR3 is CASSLMPEDRSYNEQFF. The CDR3 DNA is TGTGCCAGCAGTTTGATGCCGGAGGACCGCTCCTACAATGAGCAGTTCTTC.

This chain links TRBV6-5 with TRBJ2-5; TRBD2 matches 10 bases. The V gene end was trimmed by 7 bases and the J gene end by 1 base; junction bases not matched to a gene: 6. Germline loops: CDR1 MNHEY, CDR2 SVGAGI. The CDR3 spans 15 residues. The CDR3 is CASTRTSGPQETQYF. DNA for the CDR3: TGTGCCAGCACCAGGACTAGCGGCCCCCAAGAGACCCAGTACTTC.

The chain is built from TRBV7-8 and TRBJ2-2; tentative D call: TRBD2 (6 bases). CDR1 and CDR2 (germline): SGHVS, FQNEAQ. This CDR3 is 15 amino acids long. Trimming pared 5 bases from V and 1 base from J, leaving 11 bases between. CDR3 protein: CASSVNSGNTGELFF. For the CDR3, the DNA is TGTGCCAGCAGCGTTAATAGCGGGAACACCGGGGAGCTGTTTTTT.

This clonotype was counted a few times. The chain couples TRBV3-1 to TRBJ2-3, with TRBD2 matching 7 bases. The CDR3 runs 16 residues. Trimming removed 0 bases from V and 2 bases from J; junction bases left unmatched: 5. The germline V gene encodes CDR1 LGHDT and CDR2 YNNKEL (reference sequence). CDR3 nucleotides: TGTGCCAGCAGCCAAGAAGGTCGGGAGGACACAGATACGCAGTATTTT. This sequence encodes CASSQEGREDTDTQYF.

The CDR3 spells CASRDVGFANVLTF. The CDR3 DNA reads TGTGCCAGCAGAGACGTGGGTTTTGCCAACGTCCTGACTTTC. The chain joins TRBV6-2 or TRBV6-3 to TRBJ2-6, with D hard to call. CDR1 is MNHEY, CDR2 SVGEGT, per germline. CDR3 length equals 14 residues. Trimming took 6 bases from V and 7 from J, leaving 13 bases between them.

This chain links TRBV28 with TRBJ2-3; D is perhaps TRBD1 (5 bases). The CDR3 extends over 12 amino acids. Per germline, CDR1 MDHEN and CDR2 SYDVKM. Trimming took 6 bases from V and 7 from J, leaving 11 bases between them. The CDR3 region has the DNA TGTGCCAGCAGCCCTGACAGTAATACGCAGTATTTT. Protein: CASSPDSNTQYF.

In this sample, this clonotype turned up a few times. V is TRBV3-1 and J is TRBJ2-1; TRBD2 matches 13 bases. Trimming took 1 base from V and 10 from J; bases not matched to a gene: 13. Germline CDR1 and CDR2: LGHDT and YNNKEL (reference sequence). The CDR3 is 18 amino acids. The CDR3 coding sequence is TGTGCCAGCAGCCAAGTGGGACGGCGACTAGCGGGAGGAGGGGAGCAGTTCTTC. This encodes CASSQVGRRLAGGGEQFF.

In its sample, this clonotype was seen a few times. The rearrangement joins TRBV5-1 to TRBJ1-1; 8 positions agree with TRBD1. The germline gives CDR1 SGHRS, CDR2 YFSETQ. The CDR3 runs 19 residues. V lost 3 bases, J lost 1 base, and 17 bases stayed unmatched. The CDR3 DNA reads TGCGCCAGCAGCTCGGCGATTTGGGGGACAGGAACCTGGAACACTGAAGCTTTCTTT. This encodes CASSSAIWGTGTWNTEAFF.

This chain joins TRBV20-1 and TRBJ1-1; D is perhaps TRBD1 (5 bases). Germline values: CDR1 DFQATT, CDR2 SNEGSKA (reference sequence). The CDR3 sequence is 10 residues long. V dropped 5 bases and J dropped 6 bases, with 7 bases sitting between them. The CDR3 DNA reads as TGCAGTGCTCGGGGCCCTGAAGCTTTCTTT. Protein: CSARGPEAFF.

This clonotype was counted a few times. The genes are TRBV7-3 and TRBJ2-3; D not certain. The length of the CDR3 is 13 residues. The V and J ends lost 2 bases and 2 bases respectively, with 5 bases between them. Germline values: CDR1 SGHTA, CDR2 FQGTGA. CDR3 loop: CASSLEDTDTQYF. In DNA form, the CDR3 reads TGTGCCAGCAGCTTAGAGGACACAGATACGCAGTATTTT.

The chain recombines TRBV13 with TRBJ2-1; maybe TRBD1 (6 bases). V was clipped by 2 bases and J by 10 bases, with 18 bases between them. The CDR3 length is 15 residues. In germline, CDR1 is PRHDT, CDR2 FYEKMQ (reference sequence). The CDR3 loop is CASSLQGWGWLEQFF. CDR3 nucleotide sequence: TGTGCCAGCAGCTTACAGGGGTGGGGGTGGTTGGAGCAGTTCTTC.